The next 23 T cell receptor beta chains were all read from a single sample in a study of blood T cell repertoires in COVID-19. Using immunoSEQ multiplex PCR, the repertoire was profiled, and TCRdb retains in-frame clones only, with some absent. The data contain approximately 230,000 clones, approximately 86% of them singletons. The specimen sequenced was peripheral blood. These receptors all come from an elderly man with acute or convalescent COVID-19.

V gene TRBV5-6 combines with J gene TRBJ1-1; the match to TRBD1 covers 9 bases. The V gene's germline CDR1 is SGHDT and CDR2 YYEEEE. The CDR3 sequence is 15 residues long. With V trimmed by 4 bases and J by 5 bases, 9 bases remained unmatched. CDR3 protein: CASSAYRGPGTEAFF. As DNA, the CDR3 is TGTGCCAGCAGCGCTTACAGGGGGCCGGGGACTGAAGCTTTCTTT.

The chain links TRBV3-1 (or the pseudogene TRBV3-2) to TRBJ1-3; 7 nucleotides agree with TRBD1. There are 15 residues in the CDR3. Germline assignment: CDR1 LGHDT and CDR2 YNNKEL (reference sequence). The ends lost 6 bases at V and 0 bases at J; junction bases unmatched: 5. The CDR3, as DNA: TGTGCCAGCAGACCGGGGACAGACTCTGGAAACACCATATATTTT. It encodes CASRPGTDSGNTIYF.

This chain links TRBV3-1 (or the pseudogene TRBV3-2) with TRBJ2-7; TRBD1 might be the D (5 bases). Germline loops: CDR1 LGHDT, CDR2 YNNKEL (reference sequence). The CDR3 is 15 residues long. V dropped 0 bases and J dropped 0 bases, with 9 bases sitting between them. The CDR3 region is CASSQDPQASYEQYF. For the CDR3, the DNA is TGTGCCAGCAGCCAAGATCCACAGGCCTCCTACGAGCAGTACTTC.

In this sample, this clone turned up a few times. V and J are TRBV5-1 and TRBJ2-7, with D unresolved. Trimming shortened V by 4 bases and J by 2 bases, and 13 bases separated the two germline ends. The CDR3 has 14 residues. Germline V gene lookup returns CDR1 SGHRS and CDR2 YFSETQ. The CDR3 protein is CASSPRQVPYEQYF. In DNA, the CDR3 is TGCGCCAGCAGCCCCCGCCAGGTCCCCTACGAGCAGTACTTC.

The gene calls are TRBV6-6 and TRBJ1-5, with 8 bases matching TRBD1. There are 17 residues in the CDR3. V trimming: 6 bases; J trimming: 0 bases; junction bases outside the gene matches: 10. Germline assignment: CDR1 MNHNY and CDR2 SVGAGI (reference sequence). This CDR3 is CASRRVTGGYSNQPQHF. Written as DNA, the CDR3 is TGTGCCAGCAGACGAGTAACAGGGGGATATAGCAATCAGCCCCAGCATTTT.

This chain joins TRBV5-1 and TRBJ2-7; tentatively, D is TRBD2 (5 bases). Germline V lookup: CDR1 SGHRS, CDR2 YFSETQ. The germline V and J ends were trimmed by 3 bases and 0 bases, with 16 bases remaining between them. This CDR3 has 16 amino acids. CDR3 sequence (DNA): TGCGCCAGCAGCTGGGGAGCCCCCCAATCCTCCTACGAGCAGTACTTC. It codes for CASSWGAPQSSYEQYF.

A word on this clone: Other DNA sequences of this sample code for an identical CDR3. The chain links TRBV18 to TRBJ2-2, with 8 nucleotides matching TRBD1. The CDR3 loop spans 15 amino acids. Germline CDR1 and CDR2: KGHSH and LQKENI. The junction had 1 base not matched to a gene; V was cut back by 3 bases and J by 1 base. CDR3 amino acids: CASSPGQENTGELFF. The CDR3 DNA sequence: TGTGCCAGCTCACCGGGACAGGAGAACACCGGGGAGCTGTTTTTT.

This rearrangement joins TRBV18 to TRBJ1-5; maybe TRBD1 (5 bases). Trimming left V 1 base short and J 0 bases short, with 10 bases between. Per the germline V gene, CDR1 is KGHSH and CDR2 is LQKENI. This CDR3 has 16 residues. The CDR3 loop is CASSPLPTVSNQPQHF. DNA of the CDR3: TGTGCCAGCTCACCACTTCCGACAGTTAGCAATCAGCCCCAGCATTTT.

This clone appeared a single time. This rearrangement joins TRBV11-1 to TRBJ2-1; the match to TRBD2 covers 15 bases. Looked up from germline, CDR1 is SGHAT and CDR2 is FQDESV (reference sequence). CDR3 length: 16 residues. V lost 3 bases and J lost 8; bases outside the gene matches: 5. The CDR3 nucleotides read TGTGCCAGCAGCTTGGGACTAGCGGGGGGCACGGATGAGCAGTTCTTC. Protein product: CASSLGLAGGTDEQFF. The entire variable domain, with the rest obtained from reference TRBV11-1 and TRBJ2-1, is as follows: EAEVAQSPRYKITEKSQAVAFWCDPISGHATLYWYRQILGQGPELLVQFQDESVVDDSQLPKDRFSAERLKGVDSTLKIQPAELGDSAMYLCASSLGLAGGTDEQFFGPGTRLTVL.

The genes are TRBV7-3 and TRBJ2-1; TRBD2 aligns across 12 bases. Per germline, CDR1 SGHTA and CDR2 FQGTGA. V dropped 3 bases and J dropped 8; count of bases not matched to a gene: 5. The CDR3 runs 15 residues. Here the CDR3 reads CASSFGLAGLDEQFF. The CDR3 DNA is TGTGCCAGCAGCTTCGGACTAGCGGGGCTCGATGAGCAGTTCTTC.

The CDR3, as DNA: TGTGCCAGCAGCTTACGAGGGGGCCGGAGCACCGGGGAGCTGTTTTTT. Amino acids: CASSLRGGRSTGELFF. The rearrangement uses TRBV7-2 and TRBJ2-2; 7 bases are shared with TRBD1. Germline V gene data show CDR1 as SGHTA and CDR2 as FQGNSA. Trimming removed 2 bases from V and 4 bases from J; junction bases left unmatched: 7. CDR3 size: 16 residues.

V usage is TRBV7-2 and J usage is TRBJ1-5; tentative D call: TRBD1 (5 bases). CDR1 is SGHTA, CDR2 FQGNSA, per germline. This CDR3 region has 12 residues. With 4 bases removed from V and 5 bases from J, the gap between germline ends came to 6 bases. The CDR3 region is CTSSSGDQPQHF. Written as DNA, the CDR3 is TGTACCAGCAGCTCGGGGGATCAGCCCCAGCATTTT.

The gene calls are TRBV3-1 (or the pseudogene TRBV3-2) and TRBJ2-5; 10 nucleotides align to TRBD2. With 6 bases clipped from V and 2 bases from J, the junction kept 6 bases outside the gene matches. The CDR3 extends over 15 amino acids. Germline CDR1 and CDR2: LGHDT and YNNKEL (reference sequence). For the CDR3, the DNA is TGTGCCAGCAGTCGATTTAGCGGGGGGCAAGAGACCCAGTACTTC. Translation: CASSRFSGGQETQYF.

The genes are TRBV6-5 and TRBJ2-7, with a possible D match to TRBD1 (5 bases). This CDR3 has 14 residues. V was trimmed by 0 bases and J by 2 bases, leaving 8 bases between them. Germline loops: CDR1 MNHEY, CDR2 SVGAGI. The CDR3 loop reads CASSYSRTPYEQYF. CDR3 sequence (DNA): TGTGCCAGCAGTTACTCGCGGACACCCTACGAGCAGTACTTC.

V gene TRBV15 combines with J gene TRBJ2-6, with D possibly matching TRBD2 (5 bases). The germline gives CDR1 LNHNV, CDR2 YYDKDF (reference sequence). Trimming shortened V by 8 bases and J by 1 base, and 12 bases separated the two germline ends. The CDR3 sequence is 15 residues long. The CDR3 spells CATGPGGSGANVLTF. The DNA for the CDR3 is TGTGCCACCGGGCCCGGCGGGTCTGGGGCCAACGTCCTGACTTTC.

The sample holds one count of this clone. The chain has TRBV7-9 and TRBJ1-4; 9 bases match TRBD1. In germline, CDR1 is SEHNR, CDR2 FQNEAQ (reference sequence). V lost 5 bases and J lost 10; bases outside the gene matches: 2. The CDR3 totals 12 residues. CDR3 sequence: CASSTGQGKLFF. The CDR3 coding sequence is TGTGCCAGCAGCACGGGACAGGGAAAACTGTTTTTT. Complete variable domain (other parts from reference TRBV7-9 and TRBJ1-4): DTGVSQNPRHKITKRGQNVTFRCDPISEHNRLYWYRQTLGQGPEFLTYFQNEAQLEKSRLLSDRFSAERPKGSFSTLEIQRTEQGDSAMYLCASSTGQGKLFFGSGTQLSVL.

The chain employs TRBV18 and TRBJ2-7; D not certain. The germline V and J ends were trimmed by 4 bases and 0 bases, with 10 bases remaining between them. This CDR3 is 14 amino acids long. Germline CDR1 reads KGHSH; CDR2 reads LQKENI. The CDR3 protein is CASSQLTFSYEQYF. DNA for the CDR3: TGTGCCAGCTCACAGCTGACTTTCTCCTACGAGCAGTACTTC.

This chain uses TRBV27 with TRBJ2-2; tentative D call: TRBD1 (6 bases). Trimming left V 7 bases short and J 1 base short, with 10 bases between. Germline V gives CDR1 MNHEY, CDR2 SMNVEV (reference sequence). The CDR3 totals 14 residues. CDR3 nucleotide sequence: TGTGCCAGCAATCTACAGGGGAACACCGGGGAGCTGTTTTTT. Amino acids: CASNLQGNTGELFF.

The gene calls are TRBV5-6 and TRBJ1-5, with a possible D match to TRBD1 (6 bases). Germline-derived CDR1 and CDR2 are SGHDT and YYEEEE. The CDR3 is 16 residues long. Trimming cost V 2 bases and J 5 bases, with 17 bases left between them. The CDR3 protein is CASSLRGAGLYQPQHF. For the CDR3, the DNA is TGTGCCAGCAGCTTACGGGGGGCCGGTTTGTATCAGCCCCAGCATTTT.

The chain is built from TRBV6-4 and TRBJ2-3; unclear D gene. There are 13 residues in the CDR3. Germline CDR1 and CDR2: MRHNA and SNTAGT. Deletions cut 5 bases from V and 2 bases from J, with 8 bases between. In DNA, the CDR3 is TGTGCCAGCAGTTACAGAGCCACAGATACGCAGTATTTT. Amino acid sequence: CASSYRATDTQYF.

Comments on this clone: Other DNA sequences from this sample encode an identical CDR3 as well. V and J are TRBV7-2 and TRBJ1-5; possible D gene TRBD1, 5 bases. This CDR3 contains 14 residues. Trimming removed 6 bases from V and 2 bases from J, with 11 bases in between. Germline lookup yields CDR1 SGHTA and CDR2 FQGNSA. The CDR3 DNA follows: TGTGCCAGCAGTCCTGGGGGGGGCAATCAGCCCCAGCATTTT. Its protein product is CASSPGGGNQPQHF. The complete variable domain, with remaining parts taken from reference TRBV7-2 and TRBJ1-5, reads GAGVSQSPSNKVTEKGKDVELRCDPISGHTALYWYRQSLGQGLEFLIYFQGNSAPDKSGLPSDRFSAERTGGSVSTLTIQRTQQEDSAVYLCASSPGGGNQPQHFGDGTRLSIL.

The chain employs TRBV12-3 or TRBV12-4 and TRBJ2-1; D perhaps matches TRBD1 (5 bases). The CDR3 extends over 13 amino acids. The V end lost 5 bases, the J end lost 4 bases, and 9 bases lay between the germline ends. The DNA of the CDR3 is TGTGCCAGCAGTGCCGGACAATACAATGAGCAGTTCTTC. It translates to CASSAGQYNEQFF.

This chain links TRBV4-2 with TRBJ1-5; no definite D call. The germline V gene encodes CDR1 LGHNA and CDR2 YNFKEQ. The CDR3 is 14 amino acids. Trimming left V 0 bases short and J 7 bases short, with 10 bases between. The CDR3 is CASSQDTGYQPQHF. For the CDR3, the DNA is TGTGCCAGCAGCCAAGATACGGGGTACCAGCCCCAGCATTTT.